The clone carrying this T cell receptor (beta chain) was counted only a few times. These data originate in a study of blood T cell repertoires in COVID-19. The wider study: Researchers got acute and convalescent COVID-19 samples from the United States, Italy and Spain. T cells, B-cell-depleted T cells, or PBMCs supplied cDNA or gDNA.

V trimming: 6 bases; J trimming: 0 bases; junction bases outside the gene matches: 7. Germline V gene data show CDR1 as LNHDA and CDR2 as SQIVND (reference sequence). This CDR3 spans 16 amino acids. Original methodology: Cell counts per sample came from amplifying reference gene primers. The protocol was immunoSEQ multiplex PCR, while the TCRdb copy is restricted to in-frame clones and leaves out a portion. V, J and clone size derive from that table, while D and trimming were established from the DNA sequence. Among 40,000 to 60,000 clones listed, roughly 84% were seen once. The rearrangement joins TRBV19 to TRBJ2-2; 7 nucleotides line up with TRBD1. Specimen: peripheral blood. The source of this sequence is a man between 45 and 60 years old with acute or convalescent COVID-19. The CDR3, as DNA: TGTGCCAGTAGCACCTTGGGGACAGCGAACACCGGGGAGCTGTTTTTT. Encoded protein: CASSTLGTANTGELFF.